This TCR beta chain was recorded in a study of vaccination and CD4 T cells after COVID-19. Study context: Sampling that followed vaccination took place a median 72 days after dose two, within a range of 14 to 241.

Cultured CD4+ T cell DNA underwent sequencing with the Oncomine TCR Beta short-read assay. TCRdb reanalysed the PCR reads using MiXCR and keeps one entry per CDR3 protein. The sample includes about 20,000 distinct CDR3 sequences, 60% to 75% seen only once; the top ten take 3.7%. Trimming stripped 0 bases from V and 7 bases from J, with 9 bases between. The germline V gene has CDR1 MNHEY and CDR2 SMNVEV (reference sequence). CDR3 length: 13 amino acids. The sample holds a few counts of this clonotype. Its antigen remains unidentified. Treatment reported: approximately 9-day PBMC culture with coronavirus spike peptide pools or control peptides (ViraFEST assay). Positive PCR tests dated from March to December 2020, predating US Alpha, Beta and Delta variants. Negative-selection isolation of CD4+ T cells was performed after roughly nine days of culture.

The material sequenced was CD4+ T cells from blood, cultured in vitro. This rearrangement joins TRBV27 to TRBJ1-1; D call uncertain. The sequence was collected from a human donor who had recovered from COVID-19. CDR3 DNA: TGTGCCAGCAGTTTATCCCGGACCCTTGAAGCTTTCTTT. Protein sequence: CASSLSRTLEAFF.